The entry that follows covers one TCR beta chain sequence. This clonotype qualifies as large (0.1 to 1%). Its antigen remains undetermined. Per-base qualities were not stored, and no clone one base away is much larger. The data belong to a study of vaccination and CD4 T cells after COVID-19 (dated by TCRdb to the early 2020s). Study-wide context: Every convalescent patient had a positive nasal swab PCR test for SARS-CoV-2, with mild disease in 8 to 10 patients and severe disease in one. The convalescent cohort comprised six males and four females, including two Hispanic individuals, seven Caucasians, two Asians and one multiracial person. Participants got two doses of the Pfizer-BioNTech BNT162b2 vaccine (n=8) or two doses of the Moderna mRNA-1273 vaccine (n=2). Post-COVID blood samples were collected from convalescent patients a median of about 92 days after diagnosis, with a range of about 35 to 170 days. Post-vaccine blood samples were obtained a median of about 70 days after the second vaccine dose, with a range of 14 to 241 days. Overlapping spike peptide pools from SARS-CoV-2 and from the common cold coronaviruses HCoV-NL63, HCoV-OC43 and HCoV-229E were used as culture stimuli. Control cultures received a CEFX viral epitope pool as the positive control, an HIV-1 Nef peptide pool as the negative control, or no peptide. In roughly 10 COVID-19 convalescent patients and a few infection-naive healthy vaccine recipients, the spike-specific CD4+ TCR repertoire before mRNA vaccination was compared with the repertoire after mRNA vaccination.

General conclusions and limits of the study: The study included relatively few convalescent patients and did not analyze early timepoints after natural infection. Although the median number of SARS-CoV-2-reactive clonotypes went up from roughly 19 after infection to 38 after vaccination, the increase was not significant. Among convalescent patients, a median roughly 90% of the SARS-CoV-2-reactive clones seen after vaccination appeared only after vaccination, which suggests priming specific to the vaccine. Of the vaccine-specific clones in convalescent patients, 304 of 307, or nearly all, reacted only to SARS-CoV-2 spike and did not cross-react with common cold coronaviruses.

The treatment or condition label, read with the paper, signifies: approximately 9-day PBMC culture with coronavirus spike peptide pools or control peptides (ViraFEST assay). The ViraFEST assay was used in the study, in which antigen-specific T cells were expanded with peptide pools and expanded clonotypes were subsequently identified by TCR sequencing. The positive SARS-CoV-2 PCR tests of the convalescent patients were dated from March to December 2020, before the Alpha, Beta and Delta variants emerged in the United States. Each well held approximately 2 million PBMCs cultured in IMDM containing about 5% human AB serum and approximately 10 IU/ml IL-2, with 8 to 10 ug/ml peptide pools added. Half of the culture medium was replaced with fresh IL-2-containing medium on days 3 and 7. Once the cells had been in culture for 10 days, the EasySep CD4+ T cell isolation kit was used to isolate CD4+ T cells by negative selection. Ficoll-Paque Plus gradient centrifugation was used to isolate PBMCs from whole blood, and the isolated PBMCs were then either used fresh or cryopreserved at -140C. In general, triplicate wells were set up for every culture condition.

The library was prepared using PCR. DNA from cultured CD4+ T cells underwent TCR sequencing with the Oncomine TCR Beta short-read assay at the Johns Hopkins FTIC core. The QIAamp micro DNA kit was used to extract genomic DNA from the cultured CD4+ T cells. Oncomine TCR Beta libraries made from cultured CD4+ T cells were pooled using unique dual indexes and sequenced on an Illumina iSeq 100. On the study's bioinformatics: Non-productive sequences were removed, and CDR3s not starting with C, not ending with F or W, or shorter than 7 amino acids were discarded. The MANAFEST web application was used to identify antigen-specific clonotypes by comparing peptide-stimulated wells against reference wells and other culture wells. An FDR below 0.05, an odds ratio above 5, and a productive frequency above 0.1% in at least two of three replicate wells were required for clones to be considered positive. A clonotype was classed as cross-reactive if the clonotype showed significant expansion both in SARS-CoV-2 spike wells and in at least one common cold coronavirus spike condition. CDR3 homology was assessed with Levenshtein distances (stringdist) and unrooted phylogenetic trees (ape) in R version 3.6.1. The raw public reads went through TCRdb reprocessing: fastp at Q25, MiXCR clone calling, in-frame beta chains kept. Identical CDR3 protein sequences are pooled into one entry, listed with their most common genes and DNA. Here the V and J calls rest on TCRdb's processing, not on the authors' analysis. The sample table shows 10,000 to 15,000 distinct CDR3 sequences, and approximately 69% are seen once. Together, the top ten hold around 30% of the sample.

V loses 5 bases of germline sequence and J loses 1 base, and the interval between the two ends is 16 bases. The CDR3, cysteine through phenylalanine, is 15 amino acids long. This entry keeps only the CDR3 DNA: 45 bases, framed from base 1. The germline V gene (reference sequence) specifies GTSNPN as CDR1 and SVGIG as CDR2. The sequenced sample was CD4+ T cells from blood, cultured in vitro. The sequence links TRBV30 to TRBJ2-3, with no D gene named confidently. The clonotype originates from a human donor who had recovered from COVID-19. The CDR3: CAWGTGFRGTDTQYF. The DNA is as follows: TGTGCCTGGGGAACGGGCTTTCGGGGCACAGATACGCAGTATTTT.